This record covers a single T cell receptor (beta chain). Its antigen is not known. The sample originates from a study of OX40 agonist ivuxolimab in advanced cancers. Study results and caveats: Averaged across samples, CD8+ T cells carried more expanded clones than CD4+ did.

Libraries were prepared by immunoSEQ multiplex PCR; TCRdb keeps only in-frame clonotypes and omits some of them. The sample lists approximately 70,000 clones, 80% to 95% occurring once. This CDR3 has 16 amino acids. The V and J ends lost 4 bases and 0 bases, in that order; junction bases with no gene match: 8. Germline CDR1 reads MNHNS; CDR2 reads SASEGT. The sample here was CD4+ or CD8+ T cells sorted from blood, taken in a trial of the OX40 agonist ivuxolimab. The receptor was derived from an adult with an advanced solid tumor such as melanoma, head and neck, liver or kidney cancer. The genes are TRBV6-1 and TRBJ2-7; 8 bases fit TRBD1. CDR3 nucleotide sequence: TGTGCCAGCAGTGTCATTACCGGGACAGGCTCCTACGAGCAGTACTTC. Its translation is CASSVITGTGSYEQYF.